These 10 T cell receptor beta chains share one sample of origin, sequenced in a study of memory CD4+ T cells and cytomegalovirus serostatus. Sequenced by immunoSEQ multiplex PCR; TCRdb stores in-frame clones only, minus some. This table has tens of thousands of clones, roughly 74% appearing once. The sort gate was single viable CD3+CD4+CD8-CD45RO+ cells for memory CD4+ T cells. What was sequenced was memory CD4+ T cells from blood. These receptors were obtained from an adult in good health and CMV-seropositive.

The chain couples TRBV27 to TRBJ2-7; the D gene is possibly TRBD1 (6 bases). CDR1 is MNHEY, CDR2 SMNVEV, per germline (reference sequence). V lost 3 bases, J lost 0 bases, and 12 bases lay in between. The CDR3 has 15 amino acids. As DNA, the CDR3 is TGTGCCAGCAGTTTGAGGGGACACATCTCCTACGAGCAGTACTTC. Protein product: CASSLRGHISYEQYF.

This rearrangement joins TRBV9 to TRBJ2-7, with 7 bases lining up with TRBD1. The CDR3 contains 14 residues. Germline V gene lookup returns CDR1 SGDLS and CDR2 YYNGEE. Trimming at V came to 4 bases and at J to 1 base, leaving 5 bases not matched to a gene. The CDR3 sequence is CASSTTGESYEQYF. CDR3 sequence (DNA): TGTGCCAGCAGCACTACAGGGGAATCCTACGAGCAGTACTTC.

The V and J genes are TRBV4-3 and TRBJ2-7; 8 bases are shared with TRBD1. Germline assignment: CDR1 LGHNA and CDR2 YSLEER. The CDR3 sequence is 14 residues long. J gave up 2 bases and V 4 bases, and 4 bases lay outside the gene matches. The CDR3 DNA sequence: TGCGCCAGCAGCCGTCAGACAGGGGCCTACGAGCAGTACTTC. It specifies CASSRQTGAYEQYF.

CDR3 nucleotide sequence: TGCGCCAGCAGTGATAGGACAGGGGGCGTGTACGAGCAGTACTTC. Its protein is CASSDRTGGVYEQYF. The chain has TRBV10-1 and TRBJ2-7; 11 bases map to TRBD1. The CDR3 is made up of 15 amino acids. The germline V gene has CDR1 WNHNN and CDR2 SYGVQD (reference sequence). Trimming cost V 3 bases and J 4 bases; bases outside gene matches: 5.

The rearrangement uses TRBV11-2 and TRBJ1-4; TRBD1 aligns across 9 bases. Germline lookup yields CDR1 SGHAT and CDR2 FQNNGV. Trimming took 0 bases from V and 4 from J; bases not matched to a gene: 3. The CDR3 has 16 amino acids. CDR3 loop: CASSLDGGQGNEKLFF. Here the CDR3 DNA reads TGTGCCAGCAGCTTAGATGGGGGACAGGGTAATGAAAAACTGTTTTTT.

This clone was detected only once. The chain joins TRBV18 to TRBJ1-5; D is ambiguous. This CDR3 contains 14 residues. Trimming cost V 4 bases and J 4 bases, with 11 bases left between them. Germline V lookup: CDR1 KGHSH, CDR2 LQKENI. In DNA, the CDR3 is TGTGCCAGCTCACGAGGGAGTACGAATCAGCCCCAGCATTTT. This gives the protein CASSRGSTNQPQHF.

J is TRBJ1-5 and V is TRBV19, with D possibly TRBD1 on 5 matching bases. Germline CDR1 LNHDA, CDR2 SQIVND (reference sequence). This CDR3 is 15 amino acids long. Deletions cut 7 bases from V and 2 bases from J, with 15 bases between. The CDR3 bases are TGTGCCAGTAACATGGGGGGGGTGGGCAATCAGCCCCAGCATTTT. Protein product: CASNMGGVGNQPQHF.

This sequence joins TRBV9 and TRBJ2-7; D is unresolved. The CDR3 runs 14 residues. Per germline, CDR1 SGDLS and CDR2 YYNGEE. With 0 bases removed from V and 0 bases from J, the gap between germline ends came to 7 bases. The CDR3 protein is CASSVGSFSYEQYF. CDR3 coding DNA: TGTGCCAGCAGCGTAGGGTCCTTCTCCTACGAGCAGTACTTC.

The sample holds a few counts of this clone. The rearrangement links TRBV10-3 to TRBJ1-1; D uncertain. This CDR3 region has 15 residues. Germline values: CDR1 ENHRY, CDR2 SYGVKD. V lost 7 bases and J 4 bases, leaving 19 bases between the germline ends. CDR3 coding DNA: TGTGCCATCACCACGGCAAGTGGTCAAGGCACTGAAGCTTTCTTT. This translates into CAITTASGQGTEAFF.

The chain recombines TRBV5-5 with TRBJ2-3; the D call may be TRBD1 or TRBD2 (6 bases each). CDR1 and CDR2 from the germline V gene are SGHKS and YYEKEE (reference sequence). Trimming stripped 4 bases from V and 7 bases from J, with 25 bases between. CDR3 length: 17 amino acids. CDR3 amino acids: CASSPNGGGVPGYTQYF. In DNA, the CDR3 is TGTGCCAGCAGCCCAAATGGGGGCGGGGTCCCTGGATATACGCAGTATTTT. Variable domain in full (rest from reference TRBV5-5 and TRBJ2-3): DAGVTQSPTHLIKTRGQQVTLRCSPISGHKSVSWYQQVLGQGPQFIFQYYEKEERGRGNFPDRFSARQFPNYSSELNVNALLLGDSALYLCASSPNGGGVPGYTQYFGPGTRLTVL.